These 18 T cell receptor beta chains share one sample of origin, sequenced in a study of T cell responses to AZD1222 COVID-19 vaccine. The protocol was immunoSEQ multiplex PCR, while the TCRdb copy is restricted to in-frame clones and leaves out a portion. Of more than 100,000 clones in the sample, more than 75% were seen once. Sequences were derived from peripheral blood, sampled on day 0 of AZD1222 vaccination. These receptors all stem from an adult in good health.

In its sample, this clone was seen once. The V call is TRBV6-1, the J call TRBJ1-5, with D tentatively TRBD1 (6 bases). The CDR3 is 16 amino acids. Germline CDR1 is MNHNS and CDR2 is SASEGT. V gave up 2 bases and J gave up 5 bases, with 16 bases separating them. Here the CDR3 DNA reads TGTGCCAGCAGTGAAATGGTAGGGGGGGACGATCAGCCCCAGCATTTT. It yields the protein CASSEMVGGDDQPQHF.

This chain uses TRBV2 with TRBJ1-5, with a weak D call TRBD1 (6 bases). Trimming cost V 4 bases and J 1 base, with 8 bases left between them. This CDR3 has 14 amino acids. Germline V CDR1 and CDR2: SNHLY, FYNNEI. Here the CDR3 DNA reads TGTGCCAGCAGTGGTGACAGGAGCAATCAGCCCCAGCATTTT. The encoded protein is CASSGDRSNQPQHF. Full variable domain (outside the CDR3, taken from reference TRBV2 and TRBJ1-5): EPEVTQTPSHQVTQMGQEVILRCVPISNHLYFYWYRQILGQKVEFLVSFYNNEISEKSEIFDDQFSVERPDGSNFTLKIRSTKLEDSAMYFCASSGDRSNQPQHFGDGTRLSIL.

V and J are TRBV3-1 (or the pseudogene TRBV3-2) and TRBJ2-2, with a tentative D call TRBD1 (5 bases). Germline V CDR1 and CDR2: LGHDT, YNNKEL (reference sequence). V dropped 3 bases and J dropped 9 bases, with 14 bases sitting between them. The CDR3 is 14 residues long. The DNA for the CDR3 is TGTGCCAGCAGCCATCATCAGGGTTCGCGGGAGCTGTTTTTT. Its translation: CASSHHQGSRELFF.

This chain connects TRBV10-3 to TRBJ2-3; 10 bases are shared with TRBD2. Germline CDR1 and CDR2: ENHRY and SYGVKD. This CDR3 spans 16 amino acids. V gave up 7 bases and J gave up 5 bases; unmatched junction bases: 12. The CDR3 reads CAINSLAGAGEDTQYF. The CDR3 DNA sequence: TGTGCCATCAACTCCCTAGCGGGGGCCGGTGAAGATACGCAGTATTTT.

The chain couples TRBV7-2 to TRBJ2-2; 7 bases align to TRBD2. This CDR3 region has 15 residues. Unmatched junction bases numbered 9, after V lost 4 bases and J lost 7 bases. CDR1 is SGHTA and CDR2 is FQGNSA in the germline V gene. The CDR3 sequence is CASSYSGTTGGELFF. The CDR3 bases are TGTGCCAGCAGCTACAGCGGGACTACCGGCGGGGAGCTGTTTTTT. The complete variable domain, with remaining parts taken from reference TRBV7-2 and TRBJ2-2, reads GAGVSQSPSNKVTEKGKDVELRCDPISGHTALYWYRQSLGQGLEFLIYFQGNSAPDKSGLPSDRFSAERTGGSVSTLTIQRTQQEDSAVYLCASSYSGTTGGELFFGEGSRLTVL.

V gene TRBV2 combines with J gene TRBJ1-4; tentative D call: TRBD1 (5 bases). The V end was cut by 1 base, the J end by 5 bases, with 14 bases between. Germline values: CDR1 SNHLY, CDR2 FYNNEI. CDR3 length equals 16 residues. CDR3 loop: CASSEDRPILNEKLFF. The CDR3 DNA reads TGTGCCAGCAGTGAAGACAGGCCAATCCTGAATGAAAAACTGTTTTTT.

The gene calls are TRBV6-2 or TRBV6-3 and TRBJ2-2, with D possibly being TRBD1 (5 bases). CDR1 is MNHEY and CDR2 is SVGEGT in the germline V gene. CDR3 length: 14 residues. V was trimmed by 4 bases and J by 4 bases, leaving 10 bases between them. CDR3 residues: CASSSGFSTGELFF. In DNA, the CDR3 is TGTGCCAGCAGTTCAGGGTTTAGCACCGGGGAGCTGTTTTTT.

The chain couples TRBV19 to TRBJ1-4; the match to TRBD1 covers 9 bases. J gave up 8 bases and V 2 bases, and 9 bases lay outside the gene matches. The CDR3 has 16 residues. Germline CDR1 is LNHDA and CDR2 is SQIVND (reference sequence). CDR3 DNA sequence: TGTGCCAGTAGTATATGGGTAGGGACAGGGCCCGAAAAACTGTTTTTT. Its protein product is CASSIWVGTGPEKLFF.

The rearrangement links TRBV10-1 to TRBJ1-3; D ambiguous. Germline CDR1 and CDR2: WNHNN and SYGVQD (reference sequence). Trimming took off 0 bases at V and 0 bases at J, with 6 bases between the two ends. The CDR3 spans 15 residues. CDR3 amino acids: CASSESGSSGNTIYF. As DNA, the CDR3 is TGCGCCAGCAGTGAGTCTGGATCCTCTGGAAACACCATATATTTT.

The chain links TRBV4-2 to TRBJ2-1; tentative D call: TRBD2 (6 bases). Germline loops: CDR1 LGHNA, CDR2 YNFKEQ. CDR3 size: 16 residues. Trimming removed 1 base at V and 0 bases at J, with 10 bases between. The CDR3 bases are TGTGCCAGCAGCCAAGGGGTAGCGGACTCCTACAATGAGCAGTTCTTC. Amino acid sequence: CASSQGVADSYNEQFF.

The rearrangement uses TRBV7-9 and TRBJ2-1; 14 bases are shared with TRBD2. This CDR3 has 14 amino acids. Unmatched junction bases numbered 6, after V lost 7 bases and J lost 10 bases. Per germline, CDR1 SEHNR and CDR2 FQNEAQ (reference sequence). CDR3 amino acids: CASTGTSGGVEQFF. As DNA, the CDR3 is TGTGCCAGCACTGGGACTAGCGGGGGCGTCGAGCAGTTCTTC.

The rearrangement uses TRBV9 and TRBJ2-6, with unresolved D. Trimming removed 0 bases from V and 0 bases from J, with 4 bases in between. The CDR3 runs to 15 residues. The germline gives CDR1 SGDLS, CDR2 YYNGEE. CDR3 residues: CASSVDSSGANVLTF. CDR3 sequence (DNA): TGTGCCAGCAGCGTAGATAGCTCTGGGGCCAACGTCCTGACTTTC.

This clone was seen only once. The V gene is TRBV4-1, the J gene TRBJ2-7; D is possibly TRBD1 (5 bases). This CDR3 contains 14 residues. The germline V gene has CDR1 MGHRA and CDR2 YSYEKL. Trimming removed 4 bases at V and 3 bases at J, with 13 bases between. In nucleotides, the CDR3 is TGCGCCAGCAGCCCGACAGAGGTCAACTACGAGCAGTACTTC. It specifies CASSPTEVNYEQYF.

The rearrangement links TRBV18 to TRBJ2-4; unclear D gene. CDR3 size: 18 residues. Germline V gene data show CDR1 as KGHSH and CDR2 as LQKENI. With 3 bases removed from V and 0 bases from J, the gap between germline ends came to 18 bases. For the CDR3, the DNA is TGTGCCAGCTCACCGGTCCCCAAGACGGCCCTAGCCAAAAACATTCAGTACTTC. This gives the protein CASSPVPKTALAKNIQYF. Full variable domain (remainder filled in from reference TRBV18 and TRBJ2-4): NAGVMQNPRHLVRRRGQEARLRCSPMKGHSHVYWYRQLPEEGLKFMVYLQKENIIDESGMPKERFSAEFPKEGPSILRIQQVVRGDSAAYFCASSPVPKTALAKNIQYFGAGTRLSVL.

The sample holds a few counts of this clone. The chain carries TRBV5-4 and TRBJ1-1; D perhaps matches TRBD1 (6 bases). The CDR3 runs to 14 residues. Germline loops: CDR1 SGHNT, CDR2 YYREEE (reference sequence). Trimming removed 4 bases at V and 2 bases at J, with 12 bases between. This CDR3 is CASSEDRTNTEAFF. CDR3 coding DNA: TGTGCCAGCAGCGAGGACAGAACCAACACTGAAGCTTTCTTT.

The chain links TRBV5-6 to TRBJ1-3; D might be TRBD1 (5 bases). CDR3 length: 18 amino acids. With 0 bases removed from V and 0 bases from J, the gap between germline ends came to 16 bases. Germline V lookup: CDR1 SGHDT, CDR2 YYEEEE. CDR3 in amino acids: CASSLGGAGPVSGNTIYF. The CDR3, as DNA: TGTGCCAGCAGCTTGGGGGGCGCAGGGCCCGTCTCTGGAAACACCATATATTTT.

The CDR3 DNA sequence: TGTGCCAGCTCACCACCTTATCCGGGGGGCACTGAAGCTTTCTTT. Its translation is CASSPPYPGGTEAFF. V usage is TRBV18 and J usage is TRBJ1-1, with D possibly TRBD1 on 5 matching bases. Germline CDR1 is KGHSH and CDR2 is LQKENI. CDR3 length: 15 amino acids. Trimming left V 0 bases short and J 4 bases short, with 12 bases between.

This chain connects TRBV15 to TRBJ2-6; TRBD1 is a possible D gene (5 bases). From germline, CDR1 is LNHNV and CDR2 YYDKDF (reference sequence). This CDR3 has 14 amino acids. Trimming cost V 3 bases and J 2 bases, with 5 bases left between them. As DNA, the CDR3 is TGTGCCACCAGCAGGACAGCTGGGGCCAACGTCCTGACTTTC. It yields the protein CATSRTAGANVLTF.